One and the same sample provided the 16 T cell receptor beta chains below, sequenced in a study of blood T cell repertoires in COVID-19. Generated by immunoSEQ multiplex PCR, the TCRdb table keeps only in-frame clones and is missing some. Of fewer than 300,000 clones listed, around 85% were seen once; the top ten hold roughly 5.3%. Sequenced material: peripheral blood. The receptors here all came from a man aged 45-60 years with active or convalescent COVID-19.

The V and J genes are TRBV27 and TRBJ2-2; unclear D gene. V was cut by 6 bases and J by 7 bases, with 9 bases left in between. The CDR3 is 12 residues long. CDR1 and CDR2 (germline): MNHEY, SMNVEV (reference sequence). CDR3 residues: CASRTSYGELFF. The CDR3 DNA reads TGTGCCAGCAGAACCTCCTACGGGGAGCTGTTTTTT.

The chain combines TRBV30 with TRBJ1-4; 7 bases align to TRBD1. J gave up 2 bases and V 4 bases, and 10 bases lay outside the gene matches. The CDR3 totals 16 residues. Germline lookup yields CDR1 GTSNPN and CDR2 SVGIG (reference sequence). CDR3 residues: CAWIMKGGATNEKLFF. The DNA of the CDR3 is TGTGCCTGGATTATGAAAGGGGGCGCGACTAATGAAAAACTGTTTTTT.

The chain employs TRBV9 and TRBJ2-5; 9 nucleotides align to TRBD2. The length of the CDR3 is 15 residues. V was clipped by 1 base and J by 5 bases; unmatched bases: 6. Germline V gene lookup returns CDR1 SGDLS and CDR2 YYNGEE. CDR3 sequence (DNA): TGTGCCAGCAGCGTAAGTCCGCGGGAGGGGGAGACCCAGTACTTC. Translated: CASSVSPREGETQYF.

The V gene is TRBV6-5, the J gene TRBJ2-1; 10 bases match TRBD2. V was clipped by 10 bases and J by 1 base; unmatched bases: 7. The CDR3 runs to 15 residues. Per germline, CDR1 MNHEY and CDR2 SVGAGI. CDR3 region: CATNSGRVSYNEQFF. CDR3 sequence (DNA): TGTGCCACTAACAGCGGGAGGGTTTCCTACAATGAGCAGTTCTTC.

The genes are TRBV7-8 and TRBJ1-5, with D possibly TRBD1 on 5 matching bases. CDR1 and CDR2 (germline): SGHVS, FQNEAQ. The ends were cut back, 4 bases at V and 6 bases at J, with 13 bases in the middle. CDR3 length equals 14 residues. CDR3 loop: CASSSRQTGQPQHF. In nucleotides, the CDR3 is TGTGCCAGCAGCTCACGACAGACTGGTCAGCCCCAGCATTTT.

The chain joins TRBV27 to TRBJ2-3; 8 nucleotides match TRBD2. CDR1 is MNHEY, CDR2 SMNVEV, per germline (reference sequence). V was pared by 4 bases and J by 7 bases, with 16 bases of the junction left unmatched. The length of the CDR3 is 17 residues. The CDR3 region is CASSSRPGLDFSYTQYF. The CDR3 DNA follows: TGTGCCAGCAGTTCCAGACCGGGACTAGATTTTTCATATACGCAGTATTTT.

The chain uses TRBV14 and TRBJ1-4; TRBD1 aligns across 9 bases. CDR3 size: 15 residues. CDR1 is SGHDN, CDR2 FVKESK, per germline. The V gene end was trimmed by 2 bases and the J gene end by 7 bases; junction bases not matched to a gene: 5. In nucleotides, the CDR3 is TGTGCCAGCAGCCAACTCGGGACAGGGACTGAAAAACTGTTTTTT. This codes for CASSQLGTGTEKLFF.

In this sample, this clone turned up a few times. The genes are TRBV7-8 and TRBJ1-2; 10 bases line up with TRBD1. The trim removed 5 bases at V and 4 bases at J, leaving 10 bases unmatched. The CDR3 is 16 residues long. Germline V gives CDR1 SGHVS, CDR2 FQNEAQ. CDR3 nucleotide sequence: TGTGCCAGCAGCAGCTCCCGGGACAGGGGTTCCTATGGCTACACCTTC. Its protein is CASSSSRDRGSYGYTF.

The V call is TRBV18, the J call TRBJ2-7; 7 bases are shared with TRBD1. Germline-derived CDR1 and CDR2 are KGHSH and LQKENI. The CDR3 has 14 residues. V dropped 1 base and J dropped 4; count of bases not matched to a gene: 4. The CDR3 coding sequence is TGTGCCAGCTCACCACAGGGGGCTCCGTACGAGCAGTACTTC. The encoded protein is CASSPQGAPYEQYF.

V is TRBV2 and J is TRBJ2-1; D uncertain. V shed 8 bases and J shed 4 bases, with 6 bases lying between them. CDR3 length equals 11 residues. Germline values: CDR1 SNHLY, CDR2 FYNNEI. CDR3 amino acids: CASVLYNEQFF. CDR3 DNA sequence: TGTGCCAGCGTACTATACAATGAGCAGTTCTTC.

The chain employs TRBV11-3 and TRBJ2-1, with D possibly matching TRBD2 (5 bases). V lost 0 bases, J lost 7 bases, and 7 bases lay in between. The germline CDR1 and CDR2 sequences are SGHNT and YENEEA. CDR3 size: 13 residues. CDR3 DNA: TGTGCCAGCAGCTTAGAATCGGGAAATGAGCAGTTCTTC. It codes for CASSLESGNEQFF.

This clone showed up many times. This chain connects TRBV27 to TRBJ1-1; TRBD1 matches at 7 bases. The length of the CDR3 is 15 residues. V lost 2 bases and J lost 3; bases outside the gene matches: 6. CDR1 is MNHEY, CDR2 SMNVEV, per germline (reference sequence). Written as DNA, the CDR3 is TGTGCCAGCAGTTTAAGGGGGCGCGGCGACACTGAAGCTTTCTTT. This gives the protein CASSLRGRGDTEAFF.

The genes are TRBV30 and TRBJ1-2; 10 bases map to TRBD1. V shed 5 bases, J shed 6 bases, and the junction held 9 bases outside the gene matches. The CDR3 extends over 14 amino acids. Per the germline V gene, CDR1 is GTSNPN and CDR2 is SVGIG (reference sequence). CDR3 nucleotide sequence: TGTGCCTGGGGCGGGGACAGGGGACGGAATGGCTACACCTTC. This gives the protein CAWGGDRGRNGYTF.

The rearrangement links TRBV10-3 to TRBJ1-2, with 7 bases identical to TRBD1. Germline V lookup: CDR1 ENHRY, CDR2 SYGVKD. CDR3 length: 12 residues. V dropped 10 bases and J dropped 4; count of bases not matched to a gene: 6. CDR3 sequence (DNA): TGTGCCAGCCGACAGGGAAGCTATGGCTACACCTTC. Protein sequence: CASRQGSYGYTF.

The rearrangement uses TRBV28 and TRBJ1-3, with D hard to call. Germline CDR1 is MDHEN and CDR2 is SYDVKM. Between the trimmed V and J ends, which lost 3 bases and 0 bases, there was a span of 9 bases. This CDR3 region has 15 residues. Here the CDR3 reads CASSLVADSGNTIYF. Here the CDR3 DNA reads TGTGCCAGCAGTTTGGTAGCTGACTCTGGAAACACCATATATTTT.

The chain combines TRBV18 with TRBJ2-7, with 8 bases that match TRBD1. After removal of 5 bases from V and 2 bases from J, the junction contained 5 bases not matched to a gene. CDR3 length: 14 residues. The germline CDR1 and CDR2 sequences are KGHSH and LQKENI. CDR3 residues: CASSADRAAYEQYF. In DNA form, the CDR3 reads TGTGCCAGCTCAGCGGACAGGGCCGCCTACGAGCAGTACTTC.